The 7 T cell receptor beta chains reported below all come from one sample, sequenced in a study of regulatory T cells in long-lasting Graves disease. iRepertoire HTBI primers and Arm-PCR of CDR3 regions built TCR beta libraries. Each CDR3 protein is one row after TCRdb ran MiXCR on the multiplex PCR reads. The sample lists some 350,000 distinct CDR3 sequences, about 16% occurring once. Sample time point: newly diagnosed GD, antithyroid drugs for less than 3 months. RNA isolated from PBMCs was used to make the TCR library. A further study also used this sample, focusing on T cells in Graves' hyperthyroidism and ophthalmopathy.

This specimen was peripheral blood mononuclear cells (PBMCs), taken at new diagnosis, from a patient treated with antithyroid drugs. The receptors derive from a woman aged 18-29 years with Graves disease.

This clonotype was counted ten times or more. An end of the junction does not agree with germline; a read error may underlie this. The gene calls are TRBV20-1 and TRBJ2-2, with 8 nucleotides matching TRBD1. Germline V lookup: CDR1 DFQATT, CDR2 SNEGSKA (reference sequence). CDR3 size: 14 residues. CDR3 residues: CSARGQGSTGELFF. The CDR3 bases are TGCAGTGCGAGAGGACAGGGAAGCACCGGGGAGCTGTTTTTT.

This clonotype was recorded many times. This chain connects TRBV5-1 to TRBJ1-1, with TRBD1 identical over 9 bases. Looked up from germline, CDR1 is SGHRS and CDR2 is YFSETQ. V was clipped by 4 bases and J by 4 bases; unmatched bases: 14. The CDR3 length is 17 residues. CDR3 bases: TGCGCCAGCAGCGGAACGGACAGGGGAGTTACTATCACTGAAGCTTTCTTT. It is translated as CASSGTDRGVTITEAFF. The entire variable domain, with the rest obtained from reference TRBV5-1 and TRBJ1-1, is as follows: KAGVTQTPRYLIKTRGQQVTLSCSPISGHRSVSWYQQTPGQGLQFLFEYFSETQRNKGNFPGRFSGRQFSNSRSEMNVSTLELGDSALYLCASSGTDRGVTITEAFFGQGTRLTVV.

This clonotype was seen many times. The CDR3 loop is CASSLDLGAQETQYF. DNA of the CDR3: TGTGCCAGCAGCTTAGATCTGGGGGCCCAAGAGACCCAGTACTTC. V and J are TRBV7-6 and TRBJ2-5; tentative D call: TRBD1 (6 bases). CDR1 and CDR2 from the germline V gene are SGHVS and FNYEAQ. Between the trimmed V and J ends, which lost 1 base and 1 base, there was a span of 10 bases. The CDR3 sequence is 15 residues long.

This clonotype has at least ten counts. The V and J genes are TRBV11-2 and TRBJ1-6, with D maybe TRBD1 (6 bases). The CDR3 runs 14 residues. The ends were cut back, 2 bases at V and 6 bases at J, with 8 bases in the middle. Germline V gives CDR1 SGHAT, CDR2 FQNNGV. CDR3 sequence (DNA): TGTGCCAGCAGCTTAAAAGGGGGTAATTCACCCCTCCACTTT. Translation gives CASSLKGGNSPLHF.

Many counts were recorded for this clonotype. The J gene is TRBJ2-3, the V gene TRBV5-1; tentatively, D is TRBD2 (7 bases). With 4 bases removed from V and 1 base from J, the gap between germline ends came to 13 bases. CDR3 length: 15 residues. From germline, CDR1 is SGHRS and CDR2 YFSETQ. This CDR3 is CASSKGGGGTDTQYF. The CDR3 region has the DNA TGCGCCAGCAGCAAAGGGGGAGGGGGCACAGATACGCAGTATTTT. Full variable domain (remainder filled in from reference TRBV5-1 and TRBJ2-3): KAGVTQTPRYLIKTRGQQVTLSCSPISGHRSVSWYQQTPGQGLQFLFEYFSETQRNKGNFPGRFSGRQFSNSRSEMNVSTLELGDSALYLCASSKGGGGTDTQYFGPGTRLTVL.

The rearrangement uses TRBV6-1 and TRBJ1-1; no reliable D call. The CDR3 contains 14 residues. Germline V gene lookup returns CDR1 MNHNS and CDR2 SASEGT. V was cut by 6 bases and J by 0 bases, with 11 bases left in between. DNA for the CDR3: TGTGCCAGCAGGGGCGGGAACATGAACACTGAAGCTTTCTTT. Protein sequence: CASRGGNMNTEAFF.

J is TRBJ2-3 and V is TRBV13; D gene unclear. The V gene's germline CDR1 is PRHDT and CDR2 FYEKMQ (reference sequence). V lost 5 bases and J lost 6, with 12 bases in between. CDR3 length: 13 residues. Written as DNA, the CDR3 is TGTGCCAGCAGCAAAAACCGTGGGGATACGCAGTATTTT. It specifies CASSKNRGDTQYF.